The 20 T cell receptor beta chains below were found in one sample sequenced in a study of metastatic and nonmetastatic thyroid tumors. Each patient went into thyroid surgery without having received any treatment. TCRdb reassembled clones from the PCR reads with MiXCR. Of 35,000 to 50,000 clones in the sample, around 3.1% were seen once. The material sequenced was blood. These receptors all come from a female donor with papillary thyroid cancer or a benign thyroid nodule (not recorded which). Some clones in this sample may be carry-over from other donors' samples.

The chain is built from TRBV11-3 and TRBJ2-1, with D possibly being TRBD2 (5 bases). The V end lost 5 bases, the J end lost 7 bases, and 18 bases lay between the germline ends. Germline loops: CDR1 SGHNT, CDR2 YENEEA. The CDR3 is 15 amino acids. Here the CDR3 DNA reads TGTGCCAGCAGCCCCCGGGGAGAGGGTGGAAATGAGCAGTTCTTC. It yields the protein CASSPRGEGGNEQFF.

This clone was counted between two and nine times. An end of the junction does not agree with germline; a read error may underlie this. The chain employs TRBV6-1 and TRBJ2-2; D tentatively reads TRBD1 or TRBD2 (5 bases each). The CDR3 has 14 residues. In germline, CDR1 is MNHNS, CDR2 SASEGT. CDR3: CASTTTGLTVELFF. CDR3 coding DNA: TGTGCCAGCACCACCACGGGGCTCACCGTGGAGCTGTTTTTT.

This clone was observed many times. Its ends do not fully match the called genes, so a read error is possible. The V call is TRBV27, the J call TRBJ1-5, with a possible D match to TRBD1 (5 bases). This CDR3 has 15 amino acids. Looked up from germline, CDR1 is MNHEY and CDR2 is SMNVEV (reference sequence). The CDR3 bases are TGTGCCAGCAGCTTATCTTGGGGGAGGGGTCAGCCCCAGCATTTT. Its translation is CASSLSWGRGQPQHF.

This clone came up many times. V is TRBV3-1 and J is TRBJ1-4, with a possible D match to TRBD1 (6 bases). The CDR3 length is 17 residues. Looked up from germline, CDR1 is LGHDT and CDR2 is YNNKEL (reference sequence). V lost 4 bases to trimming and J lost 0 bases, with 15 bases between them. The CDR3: CASSLRAAGATNEKLFF. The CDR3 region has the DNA TGTGCCAGCAGCCTGAGAGCCGCAGGGGCAACTAATGAAAAACTGTTTTTT.

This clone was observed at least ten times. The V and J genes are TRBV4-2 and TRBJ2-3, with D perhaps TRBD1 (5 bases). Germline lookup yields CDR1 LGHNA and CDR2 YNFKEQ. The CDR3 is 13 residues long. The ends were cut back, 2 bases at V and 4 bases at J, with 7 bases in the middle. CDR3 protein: CASSQQGSDTQYF. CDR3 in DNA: TGTGCCAGCAGCCAACAGGGTTCAGATACGCAGTATTTT.

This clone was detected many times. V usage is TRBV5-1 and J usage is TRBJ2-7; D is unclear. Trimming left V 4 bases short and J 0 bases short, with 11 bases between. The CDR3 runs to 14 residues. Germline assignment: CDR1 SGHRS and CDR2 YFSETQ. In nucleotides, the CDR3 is TGCGCCAGCAGCATAACTCCAACCTCCTACGAGCAGTACTTC. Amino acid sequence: CASSITPTSYEQYF.

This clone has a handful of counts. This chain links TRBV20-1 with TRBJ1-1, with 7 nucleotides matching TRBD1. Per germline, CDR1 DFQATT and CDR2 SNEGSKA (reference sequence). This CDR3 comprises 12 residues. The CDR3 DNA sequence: TGCGGGCTAAACAGGGGTCTCACTGAAGCTTTCTTT. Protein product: CGLNRGLTEAFF.

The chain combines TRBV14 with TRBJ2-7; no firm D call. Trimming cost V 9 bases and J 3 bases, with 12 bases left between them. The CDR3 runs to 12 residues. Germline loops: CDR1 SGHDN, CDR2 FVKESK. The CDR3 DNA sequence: TGTGCCAGAAGCGACACATACTACGAGCAGTACTTC. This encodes CARSDTYYEQYF.

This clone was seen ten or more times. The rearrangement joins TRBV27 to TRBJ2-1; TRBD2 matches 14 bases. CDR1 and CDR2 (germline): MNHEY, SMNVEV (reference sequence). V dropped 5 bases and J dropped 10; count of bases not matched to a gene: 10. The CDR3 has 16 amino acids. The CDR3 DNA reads TGTGCCAGCAGTAGTAGACTAGCGGGAGGGACGCAGGAGCAGTTCTTC. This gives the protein CASSSRLAGGTQEQFF.

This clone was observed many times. The CDR3 DNA is TGTGCCAGCAGCTTTTCCGGGACAAGCTTTAATTCACCCCTCCACTTT. Amino acids: CASSFSGTSFNSPLHF. This chain links TRBV5-4 with TRBJ1-6; TRBD1 is a possible D gene (6 bases). Germline values: CDR1 SGHNT, CDR2 YYREEE (reference sequence). CDR3 length: 16 residues. With 2 bases removed from V and 6 bases from J, the gap between germline ends came to 15 bases.

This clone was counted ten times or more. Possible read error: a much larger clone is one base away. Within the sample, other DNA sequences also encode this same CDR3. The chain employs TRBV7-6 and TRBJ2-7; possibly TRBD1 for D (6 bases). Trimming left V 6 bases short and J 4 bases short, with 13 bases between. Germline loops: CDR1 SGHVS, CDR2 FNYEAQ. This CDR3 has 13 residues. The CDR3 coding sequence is TGTGCCAGCAGACCTGGGGGCGGGTACGAGCAGTACTTC. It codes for CASRPGGGYEQYF.

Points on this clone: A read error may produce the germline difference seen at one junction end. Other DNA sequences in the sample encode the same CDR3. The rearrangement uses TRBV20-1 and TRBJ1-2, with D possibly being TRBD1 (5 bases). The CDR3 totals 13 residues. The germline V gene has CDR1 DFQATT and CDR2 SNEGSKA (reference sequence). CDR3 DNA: TGTAGTGCCAGAGGATCGGGGGGCTATGGCTACACCTTC. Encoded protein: CSARGSGGYGYTF.

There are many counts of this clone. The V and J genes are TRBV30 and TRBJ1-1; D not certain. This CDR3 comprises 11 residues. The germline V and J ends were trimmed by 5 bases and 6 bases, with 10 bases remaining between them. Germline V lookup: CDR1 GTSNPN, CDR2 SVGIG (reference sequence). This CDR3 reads CAWGSYPEAFF. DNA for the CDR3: TGTGCCTGGGGAAGCTACCCTGAAGCTTTCTTT.

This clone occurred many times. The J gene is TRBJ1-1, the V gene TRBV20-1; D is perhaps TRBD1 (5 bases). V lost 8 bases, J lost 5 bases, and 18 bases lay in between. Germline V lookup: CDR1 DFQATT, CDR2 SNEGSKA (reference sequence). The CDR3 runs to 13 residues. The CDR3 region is CSPRGGDETEAFF. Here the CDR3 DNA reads TGCAGTCCAAGGGGTGGGGACGAGACTGAAGCTTTCTTT.

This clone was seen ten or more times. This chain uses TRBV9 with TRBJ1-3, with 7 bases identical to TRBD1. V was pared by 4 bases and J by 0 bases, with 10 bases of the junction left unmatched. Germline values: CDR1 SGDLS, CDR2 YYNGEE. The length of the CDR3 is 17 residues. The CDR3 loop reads CASSPAGAGGSGNTIYF. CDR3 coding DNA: TGTGCCAGCAGCCCGGCAGGGGCAGGGGGCTCTGGAAACACCATATATTTT.

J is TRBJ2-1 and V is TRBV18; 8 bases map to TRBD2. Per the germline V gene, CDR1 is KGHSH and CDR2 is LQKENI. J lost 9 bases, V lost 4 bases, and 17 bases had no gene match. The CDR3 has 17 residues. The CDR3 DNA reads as TGTGCCAGCTCACAAGCTCTTGGAGCGGGAGAAATGGGTGAGCAGTTCTTC. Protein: CASSQALGAGEMGEQFF.

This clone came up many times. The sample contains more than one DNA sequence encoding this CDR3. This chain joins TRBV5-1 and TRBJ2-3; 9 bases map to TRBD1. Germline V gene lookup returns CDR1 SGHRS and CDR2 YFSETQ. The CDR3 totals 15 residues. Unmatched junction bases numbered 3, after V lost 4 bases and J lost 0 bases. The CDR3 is CASSIGQGSTDTQYF. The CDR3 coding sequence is TGCGCCAGCAGCATCGGACAGGGGAGCACAGATACGCAGTATTTT.

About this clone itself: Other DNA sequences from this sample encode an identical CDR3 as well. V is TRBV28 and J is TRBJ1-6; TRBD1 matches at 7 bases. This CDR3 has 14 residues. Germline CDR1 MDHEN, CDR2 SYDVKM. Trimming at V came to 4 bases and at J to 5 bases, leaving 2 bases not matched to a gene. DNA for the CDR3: TGTGCCAGCAGTTGGGACAGAGATAATTCACCCCTCCACTTT. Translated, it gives CASSWDRDNSPLHF.

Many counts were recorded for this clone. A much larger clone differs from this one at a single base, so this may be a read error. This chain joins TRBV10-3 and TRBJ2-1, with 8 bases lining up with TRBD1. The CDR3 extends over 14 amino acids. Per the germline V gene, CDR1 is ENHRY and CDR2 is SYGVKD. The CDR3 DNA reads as TGTGCCATTAAGGGACAGGACCACTACAATGAGCGGTTCTTC. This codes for CAIKGQDHYNERFF.

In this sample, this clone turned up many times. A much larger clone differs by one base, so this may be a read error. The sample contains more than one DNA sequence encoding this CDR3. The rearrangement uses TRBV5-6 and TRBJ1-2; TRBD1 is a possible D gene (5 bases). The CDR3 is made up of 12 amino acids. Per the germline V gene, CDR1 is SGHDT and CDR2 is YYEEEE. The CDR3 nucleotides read TGTGCCAGTAGCTTGGTCGGGGGTGGCTACACCTTC. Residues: CASSLVGGGYTF. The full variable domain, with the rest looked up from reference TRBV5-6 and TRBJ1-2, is DAGVTQSPTHLIKTRGQQVTLRCSPKSGHDTVSWYQQALGQGPQFIFQYYEEEERQRGNFPDRFSGHQFPNYSSELNVNALLLGDSALYLCASSLVGGGYTFGSGTRLTVV.